The 15 T cell receptor beta chains below were found in one sample sequenced in a study of blood T cell repertoires in COVID-19. TCRdb keeps only in-frame clones here, not all; method: immunoSEQ multiplex PCR. The data contain around 140,000 clones, 70% to 90% of them singletons. What was sequenced was peripheral blood. Every receptor here comes from a man in his 70s with active COVID-19.

The V call is TRBV19, the J call TRBJ1-5, with a tentative D call TRBD1 (6 bases). The germline V gene encodes CDR1 LNHDA and CDR2 SQIVND (reference sequence). The CDR3 spans 15 residues. Trimming took off 8 bases at V and 2 bases at J, with 16 bases between the two ends. The CDR3 DNA follows: TGTGCCAGTCAGGGGCCGGGGTTGGGCAATCAGCCCCAGCATTTT. Translating gives CASQGPGLGNQPQHF.

This clone was seen just once. The V gene is TRBV28, the J gene TRBJ2-3; 7 bases are a match to TRBD2. The CDR3 consists of 15 residues. V lost 5 bases and J lost 0; bases outside the gene matches: 5. The germline V gene has CDR1 MDHEN and CDR2 SYDVKM. The CDR3 reads CASSGGGSSTDTQYF. The CDR3 coding sequence is TGTGCCAGCAGTGGAGGCGGGAGTAGCACAGATACGCAGTATTTT.

The CDR3 nucleotides are TGTGCCAGCAGCCAAGAGAATCGGAGAGTCACAGATACGCAGTATTTT. It translates to CASSQENRRVTDTQYF. V and J are TRBV3-1 (or the pseudogene TRBV3-2) and TRBJ2-3; D not certain. The germline gives CDR1 LGHDT, CDR2 YNNKEL (reference sequence). There are 16 residues in the CDR3. The V end lost 0 bases, the J end lost 2 bases, and 12 bases lay between the germline ends.

CDR3 coding DNA: TGTGCCAGTAGTTTCCTAGGACAGGACAAGCCCCAGCATTTT. It specifies CASSFLGQDKPQHF. The chain has TRBV19 and TRBJ1-5; 7 bases agree with TRBD1. This CDR3 contains 14 residues. V lost 5 bases and J lost 8; bases outside the gene matches: 9. In germline, CDR1 is LNHDA, CDR2 SQIVND (reference sequence).

This chain links TRBV30 with TRBJ1-5, with D unclear. V was pared by 0 bases and J by 2 bases, with 11 bases between. Germline CDR1 is GTSNPN and CDR2 is SVGIG (reference sequence). The length of the CDR3 is 15 residues. The CDR3 protein is CAWSVMGAGNQPQHF. In DNA form, the CDR3 reads TGTGCCTGGAGTGTAATGGGCGCCGGCAATCAGCCCCAGCATTTT.

The chain employs TRBV5-5 and TRBJ2-7; no firm D call. V dropped 6 bases and J dropped 0 bases, with 13 bases sitting between them. CDR3 size: 14 residues. CDR1 is SGHKS and CDR2 is YYEKEE in the germline V gene (reference sequence). The CDR3 reads CASTTSGSSYEQYF. The CDR3, as DNA: TGTGCCAGCACCACGTCGGGTAGCTCCTACGAGCAGTACTTC.

The chain links TRBV6-5 to TRBJ2-3, with D hard to call. The germline V gene encodes CDR1 MNHEY and CDR2 SVGAGI. The CDR3 totals 15 residues. The germline V and J ends were trimmed by 5 bases and 2 bases, with 14 bases remaining between them. The CDR3 DNA is TGTGCCAGCAGTCTATTCGGGTCCCCCACAGATACGCAGTATTTT. Translating gives CASSLFGSPTDTQYF.

The genes are TRBV5-4 and TRBJ1-4; D call uncertain. The CDR3 contains 15 residues. Germline CDR1 is SGHNT and CDR2 is YYREEE (reference sequence). V lost 4 bases to trimming and J lost 8 bases, with 18 bases between them. The chain's CDR3 is CASSPVGRDEEKLFF. The CDR3 DNA reads TGTGCCAGCAGCCCCGTGGGTCGGGATGAGGAAAAACTGTTTTTT. Supplemented by reference TRBV5-4 and TRBJ1-4, the full variable domain reads ETGVTQSPTHLIKTRGQQVTLRCSSQSGHNTVSWYQQALGQGPQFIFQYYREEENGRGNFPPRFSGLQFPNYSSELNVNALELDDSALYLCASSPVGRDEEKLFFGSGTQLSVL.

The chain employs TRBV7-8 and TRBJ2-7; tentative D call: TRBD2 (5 bases). V lost 6 bases and J lost 3, with 9 bases in between. Germline V CDR1 and CDR2: SGHVS, FQNEAQ. The CDR3 is made up of 12 amino acids. The CDR3 coding sequence is TGTGCCAGCAGTTTTAGCGACTACGAGCAGTACTTC. This sequence encodes CASSFSDYEQYF.

This clone occurred once. This chain uses TRBV4-1 with TRBJ2-3; weak D call: TRBD1 (5 bases). The germline V gene encodes CDR1 MGHRA and CDR2 YSYEKL. The CDR3 spans 15 residues. Between the trimmed V and J ends, which lost 1 base and 1 base, there was a span of 9 bases. The DNA for the CDR3 is TGCGCCAGCAGCCAAGCCGCCAGGGGCACAGATACGCAGTATTTT. Translating it yields CASSQAARGTDTQYF.

The CDR3 bases are TGTGCCAGCAGCTTAGGGTCGGTTACCTACGAGCAGTACTTC. It translates to CASSLGSVTYEQYF. The chain couples TRBV7-9 to TRBJ2-7; D call uncertain. The CDR3 is 14 residues long. Trimming took off 1 base at V and 2 bases at J, with 9 bases between the two ends. Germline CDR1 reads SEHNR; CDR2 reads FQNEAQ (reference sequence). Together with reference TRBV7-9 and TRBJ2-7, the CDR3 gives the full variable domain: DTGVSQNPRHKITKRGQNVTFRCDPISEHNRLYWYRQTLGQGPEFLTYFQNEAQLEKSRLLSDRFSAERPKGSFSTLEIQRTEQGDSAMYLCASSLGSVTYEQYFGPGTRLTVT.

The rearrangement joins TRBV4-3 to TRBJ2-7; 9 bases are shared with TRBD1. The CDR3 extends over 16 amino acids. V lost 0 bases to trimming and J lost 2 bases; unmatched junction nucleotides: 5. Germline V lookup: CDR1 LGHNA, CDR2 YSLEER. The CDR3 sequence: CASSQDQGQGAYEQYF. CDR3 DNA sequence: TGCGCCAGCAGCCAAGATCAGGGACAGGGAGCCTACGAGCAGTACTTC.

The rearrangement uses TRBV10-3 and TRBJ2-4, with 7 nucleotides matching TRBD2. CDR3 length equals 13 residues. Losses at the gene ends were 7 bases for V and 5 bases for J; bases not matched to a gene: 5. The germline V gene encodes CDR1 ENHRY and CDR2 SYGVKD. The DNA for the CDR3 is TGTGCCATCAAAGGGACTATGGAAAACATTCAGTACTTC. Translated: CAIKGTMENIQYF.

This clone was seen once. The V call is TRBV6-2 or TRBV6-3, the J call TRBJ2-7; D remains unclear. From germline, CDR1 is MNHEY and CDR2 SVGEGT. Trimming cost V 5 bases and J 2 bases, with 19 bases left between them. The CDR3 is 16 amino acids. The CDR3 bases are TGTGCCAGCAGTGCCCCGACTCTCCCGCACCCCTACGAGCAGTACTTC. Translation gives CASSAPTLPHPYEQYF.

Concerning this clone itself: The germline gene is not matched at one end of the junction; a read error may be the cause. The chain uses TRBV13 and TRBJ2-5; the D gene is possibly TRBD1 (5 bases). The CDR3 runs to 13 residues. Germline loops: CDR1 PRHDT, CDR2 FYEKMQ (reference sequence). Here the CDR3 reads CASSLHGQGTQYF. The DNA for the CDR3 is TGTGCCAGCAGCTTGCACGGACAAGGGACCCAGTACTTC.